This T cell receptor (beta chain) was documented in a study of blood T cell repertoires in COVID-19. Study in general: Acute-phase and convalescent COVID-19 samples originated in the United States, Italy and Spain. T cells, B-cell-depleted T cells, or PBMCs provided the cDNA or gDNA that served as material.

Generated by immunoSEQ multiplex PCR, the TCRdb table keeps only in-frame clones and is missing some. The sample lists approximately 100,000 clones; approximately 89% were seen once. The CDR3 consists of 14 residues. The germline gives CDR1 SGHNT, CDR2 YYREEE (reference sequence). V dropped 5 bases and J dropped 2 bases, with 13 bases sitting between them. The sample consisted of peripheral blood. The origin of this receptor is a woman younger than 45 with acute or convalescent COVID-19. The chain carries TRBV5-4 and TRBJ1-2, with a possible D match to TRBD1 (6 bases). This chain's CDR3 is CASSPGQTNYGYTF. For the CDR3, the DNA is TGTGCCAGCAGTCCAGGACAGACCAACTATGGCTACACCTTC.